One sample yielded the 32 T cell receptor beta chains listed below, sequenced in a study of OX40 agonist ivuxolimab in advanced cancers. Some clones are missing from TCRdb's copy, which holds only in-frame ones; the method was immunoSEQ multiplex PCR. Of about 82,000 clones in the sample, around 85% are singletons; the top ten hold around 2.5%. The source was CD4+ or CD8+ T cells sorted from blood, collected in a trial of the OX40 agonist ivuxolimab. The receptor set was obtained from an adult with an advanced solid tumor such as melanoma, head and neck, liver or kidney cancer.

This chain uses TRBV5-1 with TRBJ1-5, with D tentatively TRBD1 (6 bases). The CDR3 has 15 residues. Trimming cost V 0 bases and J 5 bases, with 12 bases left between them. Germline lookup yields CDR1 SGHRS and CDR2 YFSETQ. The CDR3 sequence: CASSLDGQPDQPQHF. DNA of the CDR3: TGCGCCAGCAGCTTGGATGGACAGCCAGATCAGCCCCAGCATTTT.

This chain uses TRBV5-6 with TRBJ1-2, with 7 bases identical to TRBD1. This CDR3 has 15 residues. J lost 5 bases, V lost 2 bases, and 9 bases had no gene match. Germline V gene lookup returns CDR1 SGHDT and CDR2 YYEEEE. CDR3 DNA sequence: TGTGCCAGCAGCTTAAACAGGGGCCAAGGTTATGGCTACACCTTC. Translation: CASSLNRGQGYGYTF.

This chain joins TRBV6-5 and TRBJ1-4; perhaps TRBD1 as D (5 bases). The CDR3 spans 15 residues. The V end was cut by 4 bases, the J end by 0 bases, with 9 bases between. Germline V CDR1 and CDR2: MNHEY, SVGAGI. DNA of the CDR3: TGTGCCAGCAGTTCCCAGGGATCAACTAATGAAAAACTGTTTTTT. It specifies CASSSQGSTNEKLFF.

V usage is TRBV5-5 and J usage is TRBJ2-1, with 9 positions matching TRBD1. This CDR3 spans 15 amino acids. V lost 2 bases, J lost 7 bases, and 7 bases stayed unmatched. Germline V gene sequence: CDR1 SGHKS, CDR2 YYEKEE (reference sequence). The CDR3 DNA reads TGTGCCAGCAGCTTAACCGGGACAGGGCTGAATGAGCAGTTCTTC. This encodes CASSLTGTGLNEQFF.

CDR3 sequence reads: CAWSGDRAGYTF. The CDR3 region has the DNA TGTGCCTGGAGTGGGGACAGGGCTGGCTACACCTTC. The V and J genes are TRBV30 and TRBJ1-2; 9 nucleotides agree with TRBD1. V dropped 1 base and J dropped 7; count of bases not matched to a gene: 1. Germline loops: CDR1 GTSNPN, CDR2 SVGIG (reference sequence). This CDR3 is built from 12 residues.

The chain carries TRBV10-3 and TRBJ2-1; TRBD1 aligns across 12 bases. Trimming took 4 bases from V and 8 from J; bases not matched to a gene: 9. This CDR3 region has 16 residues. Looked up from germline, CDR1 is ENHRY and CDR2 is SYGVKD. CDR3: CAISAEIGTGGYEQFF. The DNA for the CDR3 is TGTGCCATCAGTGCTGAAATCGGGACAGGGGGCTATGAGCAGTTCTTC.

The rearrangement links TRBV19 to TRBJ1-5; TRBD1 is a possible D gene (5 bases). V was trimmed by 7 bases and J by 1 base, leaving 14 bases between them. The CDR3 runs 15 residues. The germline V gene encodes CDR1 LNHDA and CDR2 SQIVND (reference sequence). The chain's CDR3 is CASKEGLTSNQPQHF. The CDR3 DNA sequence: TGTGCCAGTAAAGAGGGGCTGACGAGCAATCAGCCCCAGCATTTT.

J is TRBJ1-1 and V is TRBV29-1, with D possibly TRBD1 on 5 matching bases. V lost 6 bases and J 4 bases, leaving 15 bases between the germline ends. From germline, CDR1 is SQVTM and CDR2 ANQGSEA. CDR3 length: 13 amino acids. The CDR3 DNA is TGCAGCGTCCATGAGGGGTCGAGCACTGAAGCTTTCTTT. As protein: CSVHEGSSTEAFF.

The chain uses TRBV7-3 and TRBJ1-1, with a weak D call TRBD1 (5 bases). The CDR3 totals 14 residues. Germline V gene sequence: CDR1 SGHTA, CDR2 FQGTGA. V lost 4 bases and J 1 base, leaving 10 bases between the germline ends. CDR3 protein: CASSSFGGNTEAFF. Here the CDR3 DNA reads TGTGCCAGCAGCTCGTTTGGGGGGAACACTGAAGCTTTCTTT.

In this sample, this clone turned up once. The rearrangement joins TRBV28 to TRBJ1-3; D gene ambiguous. The CDR3 is 14 residues long. Germline loops: CDR1 MDHEN, CDR2 SYDVKM. Deletions cut 6 bases from V and 9 bases from J, with 18 bases between. The CDR3 sequence is CASSLRTHRGTIYF. The CDR3 bases are TGTGCCAGCAGCCTCCGAACCCACCGGGGCACCATATATTTT.

The chain has TRBV9 and TRBJ2-5; weak D call: TRBD2 (6 bases). The CDR3 is made up of 15 amino acids. V shed 0 bases and J shed 5 bases, with 14 bases lying between them. Germline V gives CDR1 SGDLS, CDR2 YYNGEE. CDR3 DNA sequence: TGTGCCAGCAGCGTAGGAAACGTGGGGACTGAGACCCAGTACTTC. This gives the protein CASSVGNVGTETQYF.

The chain has TRBV27 and TRBJ2-3; 8 bases fit TRBD1. V trimming: 5 bases; J trimming: 1 base; junction bases outside the gene matches: 5. CDR3 length: 15 residues. From germline, CDR1 is MNHEY and CDR2 SMNVEV (reference sequence). The CDR3 bases are TGTGCCAGCAGTCACGGACAGGGAGGCACAGATACGCAGTATTTT. Translated, it gives CASSHGQGGTDTQYF.

The chain couples TRBV2 to TRBJ2-4; tentative D call: TRBD2 (5 bases). The CDR3 is 14 residues long. Between the trimmed V and J ends, which lost 7 bases and 2 bases, there was a span of 12 bases. The V gene's germline CDR1 is SNHLY and CDR2 FYNNEI. CDR3 coding DNA: TGTGCCAGCACCCCCCGGGGATCCAAAAACATTCAGTACTTC. Translating gives CASTPRGSKNIQYF. The full variable domain, completed using reference TRBV2 and TRBJ2-4, is EPEVTQTPSHQVTQMGQEVILRCVPISNHLYFYWYRQILGQKVEFLVSFYNNEISEKSEIFDDQFSVERPDGSNFTLKIRSTKLEDSAMYFCASTPRGSKNIQYFGAGTRLSVL.

V and J are TRBV2 and TRBJ1-4; maybe TRBD1 (5 bases). Trimming stripped 9 bases from V and 7 bases from J, with 15 bases between. Germline CDR1 is SNHLY and CDR2 is FYNNEI. This CDR3 contains 13 residues. Here the CDR3 reads CARATVGGEKLFF. As DNA, the CDR3 is TGTGCCAGGGCGACAGTGGGGGGTGAAAAACTGTTTTTT.

The rearrangement links TRBV7-9 to TRBJ1-2, with D unclear. V was pared by 5 bases and J by 0 bases, with 10 bases between. Germline-derived CDR1 and CDR2 are SEHNR and FQNEAQ (reference sequence). This CDR3 region has 14 residues. The CDR3 DNA reads TGTGCCAGCAGCGGCGTGCGTGCTAACTATGGCTACACCTTC. Translated, it gives CASSGVRANYGYTF.

The chain carries TRBV9 and TRBJ2-4; D might be TRBD1 (6 bases). The CDR3 covers 14 residues. Germline V gene data show CDR1 as SGDLS and CDR2 as YYNGEE. V lost 1 base to trimming and J lost 8 bases, with 13 bases between them. For the CDR3, the DNA is TGTGCCAGCAGCGTACGGACAGATCGGGACATTCAGTACTTC. Translating it yields CASSVRTDRDIQYF.

V and J are TRBV30 and TRBJ2-5; 10 nucleotides match TRBD2. Germline V CDR1 and CDR2: GTSNPN, SVGIG (reference sequence). The trim removed 5 bases at V and 1 base at J, leaving 7 bases unmatched. CDR3 length: 15 amino acids. This chain's CDR3 is CAWGLAGGPQETQYF. CDR3 DNA: TGTGCCTGGGGCTTAGCGGGGGGCCCCCAAGAGACCCAGTACTTC. The variable domain in full, completed from reference TRBV30 and TRBJ2-5, reads SQTIHQWPATLVQPVGSPLSLECTVEGTSNPNLYWYRQAAGRGLQLLFYSVGIGQISSEVPQNLSASRPQDRQFILSSKKLLLSDSGFYLCAWGLAGGPQETQYFGPGTRLLVL.

The chain is built from TRBV28 and TRBJ1-2; D may be TRBD1 (6 bases). The germline V gene has CDR1 MDHEN and CDR2 SYDVKM. V lost 4 bases, J lost 3 bases, and 6 bases lay in between. The CDR3 spans 12 residues. In nucleotides, the CDR3 is TGTGCCAGCAGTTCAGGGGACTATGGCTACACCTTC. Protein product: CASSSGDYGYTF.

The rearrangement joins TRBV7-2 to TRBJ1-1; maybe TRBD1 (5 bases). This CDR3 is 12 amino acids long. The germline V gene encodes CDR1 SGHTA and CDR2 FQGNSA. Between the trimmed V and J ends, which lost 4 bases and 10 bases, there was a span of 13 bases. The CDR3 loop is CASSSPGGVAFF. DNA for the CDR3: TGTGCCAGCAGCTCCCCCGGGGGAGTAGCTTTCTTT.

The chain combines TRBV5-1 with TRBJ1-2; D is possibly TRBD1 (5 bases). This CDR3 has 14 residues. Trimming took 0 bases from V and 2 from J, leaving 8 bases between them. CDR1 and CDR2 from the germline V gene are SGHRS and YFSETQ. The CDR3 protein is CASSLGGKNYGYTF. CDR3 nucleotide sequence: TGCGCCAGCAGCTTGGGGGGGAAGAACTATGGCTACACCTTC.

The J gene is TRBJ1-2, the V gene TRBV11-2; D uncertain. This CDR3 has 13 amino acids. V was cut by 4 bases and J by 4 bases, with 10 bases left in between. CDR1 is SGHAT and CDR2 is FQNNGV in the germline V gene. CDR3 nucleotides: TGTGCCAGCAGCTCTATAGGCACCTATGGCTACACCTTC. This sequence encodes CASSSIGTYGYTF.

The J gene is TRBJ2-2, the V gene TRBV5-1; unclear D gene. Trimming left V 4 bases short and J 0 bases short, with 7 bases between. This CDR3 has 14 amino acids. Germline CDR1 and CDR2: SGHRS and YFSETQ. The CDR3, as DNA: TGCGCCAGCAGCCCGACTGCGAACACCGGGGAGCTGTTTTTT. Translating it yields CASSPTANTGELFF.

The V gene is TRBV15, the J gene TRBJ1-1; D is unclear. The CDR3 runs to 17 residues. V was clipped by 2 bases and J by 1 base, with 17 bases between them. The germline CDR1 and CDR2 sequences are LNHNV and YYDKDF (reference sequence). In DNA form, the CDR3 reads TGTGCCACCAGCAGATCCGCAGGAAGCGCTTGGAACACTGAAGCTTTCTTT. Translated, it gives CATSRSAGSAWNTEAFF.

The V call is TRBV5-4, the J call TRBJ2-2; D may correspond to TRBD1 or TRBD2 (6 bases each). CDR3 length equals 16 residues. The germline gives CDR1 SGHNT, CDR2 YYREEE (reference sequence). The V and J ends lost 3 bases and 2 bases respectively, with 14 bases between them. The CDR3 bases are TGTGCCAGCAGCTGGGATGGGGGGCGAAACACCGGGGAGCTGTTTTTT. Encoded protein: CASSWDGGRNTGELFF.

V gene TRBV2 combines with J gene TRBJ2-5; D is undetermined. CDR3 length equals 14 residues. Trimming took off 10 bases at V and 4 bases at J, with 19 bases between the two ends. The germline CDR1 and CDR2 sequences are SNHLY and FYNNEI. The CDR3 DNA sequence: TGTGCCACCCGCCCTCAACAGATTCGAGAGACCCAGTACTTC. Its translation is CATRPQQIRETQYF. Full variable domain (outside the CDR3, taken from reference TRBV2 and TRBJ2-5): EPEVTQTPSHQVTQMGQEVILRCVPISNHLYFYWYRQILGQKVEFLVSFYNNEISEKSEIFDDQFSVERPDGSNFTLKIRSTKLEDSAMYFCATRPQQIRETQYFGPGTRLLVL.

This clone was counted once. The CDR3 loop is CASSRSGGPVSYEQYF. Written as DNA, the CDR3 is TGCGCCAGCAGCCGGAGCGGGGGCCCAGTCTCCTACGAGCAGTACTTC. This chain links TRBV4-1 with TRBJ2-7, with 8 bases identical to TRBD2. CDR1 is MGHRA, CDR2 YSYEKL, per germline. Germline trimming cut 4 bases from V and 0 bases from J; bases unmatched to any gene: 8. This CDR3 region has 16 residues.

The V gene is TRBV5-5, the J gene TRBJ1-1; 8 bases are a match to TRBD1. J gave up 5 bases and V 4 bases, and 7 bases lay outside the gene matches. The CDR3 has 14 residues. Germline values: CDR1 SGHKS, CDR2 YYEKEE (reference sequence). The CDR3 sequence is CASSPQGAGTEAFF. The CDR3, as DNA: TGTGCCAGCAGCCCCCAGGGGGCAGGTACTGAAGCTTTCTTT.

DNA of the CDR3: TGTGCCAGCAGCTTAAATATAGGTGAAAGCTCCTATAATTCACCCCTCCACTTT. Translated: CASSLNIGESSYNSPLHF. The chain is built from TRBV7-8 and TRBJ1-6; D call uncertain. The CDR3 has 18 residues. Between the trimmed V and J ends, which lost 2 bases and 0 bases, there was a span of 14 bases. CDR1 is SGHVS, CDR2 FQNEAQ, per germline.

This sequence joins TRBV2 and TRBJ2-2; D ambiguous. V shed 3 bases and J shed 1 base, with 6 bases lying between them. Germline assignment: CDR1 SNHLY and CDR2 FYNNEI. CDR3 length equals 14 residues. CDR3 coding DNA: TGTGCCAGCAGTGACTCACAGAACACCGGGGAGCTGTTTTTT. Protein: CASSDSQNTGELFF.

The rearrangement links TRBV5-1 to TRBJ1-6; D is ambiguous. The CDR3 totals 16 residues. The germline V and J ends were trimmed by 3 bases and 0 bases, with 10 bases remaining between them. Germline V gives CDR1 SGHRS, CDR2 YFSETQ. The CDR3 loop is CASSSLTGSYNSPLHF. The CDR3 DNA is TGCGCCAGCAGCTCCCTAACGGGCTCCTATAATTCACCCCTCCACTTT.

The gene calls are TRBV5-4 and TRBJ2-7, with D possibly matching TRBD1 (6 bases). The germline CDR1 and CDR2 sequences are SGHNT and YYREEE (reference sequence). There are 13 residues in the CDR3. Between the trimmed V and J ends, which lost 3 bases and 3 bases, there was a span of 10 bases. For the CDR3, the DNA is TGTGCCAGCAGCTCACAGGGAATCTACGAGCAGTACTTC. It specifies CASSSQGIYEQYF.

This sequence joins TRBV7-2 and TRBJ1-4; perhaps TRBD1 as D (5 bases). This CDR3 is 14 amino acids long. Trimming pared 5 bases from V and 3 bases from J, leaving 10 bases between. Germline CDR1 is SGHTA and CDR2 is FQGNSA. The CDR3 DNA follows: TGTGCCAGCAGCGGGGGGTCACCTAATGAAAAACTGTTTTTT. It yields the protein CASSGGSPNEKLFF.